Listed below are T cell receptor beta chains from one sample, sequenced in a study of CD8+ T cells in alopecia areata. Some clones are missing from TCRdb's copy, which holds only in-frame ones; the method was immunoSEQ multiplex PCR. The sample has under 200,000 clones, less than 70% seen once. The sample consisted of CD4+ T cells sorted from blood, taken at week 4, from a patient treated with tofacitinib. Receptors originate from a human donor with alopecia areata. Each CDR3 is given with its conserved first and last residue. The order of the fields is V gene, J gene, clone size, D gene, CDR3 DNA, CDR3 protein. D genes are given only for firm matches. The size of a clone is reported for some rows only, either as once, few or many, or as a class for expanded clones.

V: TRBV7-2
J: TRBJ2-5
size: NA
D: NA
DNA: TGTGCCAGCAGCTTAATCGGGGAGACCCAGTACTTC
CDR3: CASSLIGETQYF

V: TRBV6-5
J: TRBJ1-5
size: NA
D: NA
DNA: TGTGCCAGCAGCTCGGCGGTGGGGGTTCAGCCCCAGCATTTT
CDR3: CASSSAVGVQPQHF

V: TRBV29-1
J: TRBJ2-5
size: NA
D: NA
DNA: TGCAGCTCGAAGACAGGAGAGACCCAGTACTTC
CDR3: CSSKTGETQYF

V: TRBV7-2
J: TRBJ1-6
size: NA
D: NA
DNA: TGTGCCAGCAGCGCCAGGGTTGGCTCACCCCTCCACTTT
CDR3: CASSARVGSPLHF

V: TRBV29-1
J: TRBJ1-2
size: NA
D: NA
DNA: TGCAGCGTTGAGTCTCAGCGGGGCCGGGGCTACACCTTC
CDR3: CSVESQRGRGYTF

V: TRBV7-9
J: TRBJ1-5
size: few
D: NA
DNA: TGTGCCAGCAGCTTAGGAGGGACAAATCAGCCCCAGCATTTT
CDR3: CASSLGGTNQPQHF

V: TRBV7-2
J: TRBJ1-5
size: few
D: NA
DNA: TGTGCCAGCAGCTTAGTCCAGGGTAGTCAGCCCCAGCATTTT
CDR3: CASSLVQGSQPQHF

V: TRBV11-1
J: TRBJ2-7
size: NA
D: TRBD2
DNA: TGTGCCAGCAGCAACCCTAGCGGGAACTCCTACGAGCAGTACTTC
CDR3: CASSNPSGNSYEQYF

V: TRBV29-1
J: TRBJ2-7
size: NA
D: NA
DNA: TGCAGCGTCGCGGGACAGAACTCCTACGAGCAGTACTTC
CDR3: CSVAGQNSYEQYF

V: TRBV4-1
J: TRBJ1-1
size: NA
D: NA
DNA: TGCGCCAGCAGCCAAGACAGGAACACTGAAGCTTTCTTT
CDR3: CASSQDRNTEAFF

V: TRBV30
J: TRBJ2-2
size: NA
D: NA
DNA: TGTGCCTGGACGGGCCTCGGGACCGGGGAGCTGTTTTTT
CDR3: CAWTGLGTGELFF

V: TRBV29-1
J: TRBJ1-5
size: few
D: NA
DNA: TGCAGCGCGGGAGACAGAAATCAGCCCCAGCATTTT
CDR3: CSAGDRNQPQHF

V: TRBV11-2
J: TRBJ1-1
size: NA
D: NA
DNA: TGTGCCAGCAGCTTATCTGGTCAGAACACTGAAGCTTTCTTT
CDR3: CASSLSGQNTEAFF

V: TRBV5-6
J: TRBJ1-4
size: NA
D: TRBD1
DNA: TGTGCCAGCAGCTGGACAGGGAACAATGAAAAACTGTTTTTT
CDR3: CASSWTGNNEKLFF

V: TRBV7-2
J: TRBJ2-3
size: once
D: NA
DNA: TGTGCCAGCAGCCCTGGACCCTATACGCAGTATTTT
CDR3: CASSPGPYTQYF

V: TRBV30
J: TRBJ2-3
size: NA
D: NA
DNA: TGTGCCCGCGACGGGACTTCGCAGTATTTT
CDR3: CARDGTSQYF

V: TRBV19
J: TRBJ1-6
size: NA
D: NA
DNA: TGTGCCAGTAGTATGAAAGTGGATTCACCCCTCCACTTT
CDR3: CASSMKVDSPLHF

V: TRBV5-1
J: TRBJ2-5
size: few
D: TRBD1
DNA: TGCGCCAGCAGCCCCGCCGGGACAGGGGGAGTGATCCAAGAGACCCAGTACTTC
CDR3: CASSPAGTGGVIQETQYF

V: TRBV29-1
J: TRBJ1-4
size: NA
D: NA
DNA: TGCAGCGCATTGACAGGCTCGGCAAAACTGTTTTTT
CDR3: CSALTGSAKLFF

V: TRBV29-1
J: TRBJ2-3
size: NA
D: TRBD2
DNA: TGCAGCGTGGGACTAGCGCCCTCACAGATAACGCAGTATTTT
CDR3: CSVGLAPSQITQYF

V: TRBV6-1
J: TRBJ1-2
size: NA
D: NA
DNA: TGTGCCAGCAGTAATTATAACTATGGCTACACCTTC
CDR3: CASSNYNYGYTF

V: TRBV6-1
J: TRBJ2-7
size: once
D: NA
DNA: TGTGCCAGCAGTTTGTATTTGGGCGAGCAGTACTTC
CDR3: CASSLYLGEQYF

V: TRBV29-1
J: TRBJ1-1
size: NA
D: NA
DNA: TGCAGCGCCGGCCCTGAAGCTTTCTTT
CDR3: CSAGPEAFF

V: TRBV5-1
J: TRBJ1-5
size: few
D: NA
DNA: TGCGCCAGCAGCCTGGGAACAGATCAGCCCCAGCATTTT
CDR3: CASSLGTDQPQHF

V: TRBV29-1
J: TRBJ2-1
size: NA
D: TRBD1
DNA: TGCAGCTCCGGGGGACAGGGGGTCCATGAGCAGTTCTTC
CDR3: CSSGGQGVHEQFF

V: TRBV5-1
J: TRBJ2-1
size: once
D: NA
DNA: TGCGCCAGCAGCTTGTGGCAGGGGACGTACAATGAGCAGTTCTTC
CDR3: CASSLWQGTYNEQFF

V: TRBV30
J: TRBJ2-2
size: NA
D: NA
DNA: TGTGCCTGGAGCACCGGGGAGCTGTTTTTT
CDR3: CAWSTGELFF

V: TRBV29-1
J: TRBJ2-7
size: NA
D: NA
DNA: TGCAGCGTTGAGACATTTGACGAGCAGTACTTC
CDR3: CSVETFDEQYF

V: TRBV30
J: TRBJ2-5
size: NA
D: NA
DNA: TGTGCCTGGGGGCTGGGGACCCAGTACTTC
CDR3: CAWGLGTQYF

V: TRBV6-6
J: TRBJ1-2
size: NA
D: NA
DNA: TGTGCCAGCAGTTACGCGTCAATGACAAGTTATGGCTACACCTTC
CDR3: CASSYASMTSYGYTF